This T cell receptor (beta chain) originates from a study of OX40 agonist ivuxolimab in advanced cancers. Study-wide results and caveats: Among some nonresponders, normalized T-cell clonal expansion was also low. Both blood CD4+ and CD8+ T cells showed clonal growth by week 6 at 0.1 to 3.0 mg/kg.

Regarding this clone: Its target is unknown.

This table comes from immunoSEQ multiplex PCR, and its TCRdb copy is limited to in-frame clones, with some not included. This sample has 15,000 or so clones, with 87% found just once. The CDR3 is 17 amino acids. V was trimmed by 7 bases and J by 0 bases, leaving 19 bases between them. The V gene's germline CDR1 is PRHDT and CDR2 FYEKMQ (reference sequence). The sample in question was CD4+ or CD8+ T cells sorted from blood, obtained in a trial of the OX40 agonist ivuxolimab. V and J are TRBV13 and TRBJ2-1; weak D call: TRBD2 (5 bases). This sequence was found in an adult with an advanced solid tumor such as melanoma, head and neck, liver or kidney cancer. The CDR3, as DNA: TGTGCCAGCACCTCCATCTCCGGGGAAAGCTCCTACAATGAGCAGTTCTTC. It is translated as CASTSISGESSYNEQFF.